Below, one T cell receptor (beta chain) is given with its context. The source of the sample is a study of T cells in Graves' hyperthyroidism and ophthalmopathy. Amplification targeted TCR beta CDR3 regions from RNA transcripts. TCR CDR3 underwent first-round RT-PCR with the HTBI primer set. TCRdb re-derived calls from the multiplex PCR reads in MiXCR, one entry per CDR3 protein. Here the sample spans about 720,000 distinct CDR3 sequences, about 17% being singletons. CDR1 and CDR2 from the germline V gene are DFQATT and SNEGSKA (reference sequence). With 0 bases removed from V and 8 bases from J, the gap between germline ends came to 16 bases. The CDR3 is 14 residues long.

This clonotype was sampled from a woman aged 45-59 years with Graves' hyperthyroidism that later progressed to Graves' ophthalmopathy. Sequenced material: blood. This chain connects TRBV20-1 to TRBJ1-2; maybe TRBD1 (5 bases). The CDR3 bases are TGCAGTGCTAGAGACCCCGTGGGGGTTAGAGGCTACACCTTC. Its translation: CSARDPVGVRGYTF.